This entry describes one T cell receptor (beta chain). In this sample, this clonotype turned up many times. Its antigen remains undetermined. Per-base quality was not reported, and no clone a single base away is much larger than it. For CDR1 and CDR2, the germline V gene lists SGHTA and FQGNSA. Trimming removed 1 base from V and 3 bases from J, leaving 13 bases between the germline ends. Measured from the cysteine to the phenylalanine, the CDR3 is 15 residues long. Here the CDR3 DNA is all that survives: 45 bases in frame from base 1. This specimen belongs to a study of T cells after yellow fever vaccination (dated by TCRdb to the late 2010s). Turning to the overall study: Libraries from fractions with low cell numbers were prepared with the SMART-Seq v4 Ultra Low Input RNA kit. To follow T-cell clones before and after primary and booster YFV17D yellow fever vaccination, bulk TCR alpha and beta repertoires were sequenced over time. Two healthy male donors made up the cohort, one aged 18 to 30 years and the other aged 30 to 39 years. Blood was drawn at multiple timepoints before and after primary and secondary immunization, with bulk PBMC replicates and cell subsets isolated.

TCR cDNA was made using 5'RACE template switching, a step that added a universal primer site and unique molecular identifiers. cDNA synthesis was primed from both the TCR alpha and TCR beta constant segments. Two PCR steps were used to amplify libraries, with sample barcodes and sequencing adapters being added in the second step. Sequencing of the libraries was done on either Illumina HiSeq 2500 (2x100 bp) or NovaSeq (2x150 bp). For the original study's pipeline: MIGEC handled demultiplexing of reads and collapsing into UMI consensus sequences, while MiXCR performed V(D)J alignment. Vaccine-responding clonotypes were defined with edgeR using replicate PBMC samples, requiring FDR below 0.01 and a log2 fold change above 5 up to day 15. Each bulk clonotype received a CD4 or CD8 identity based on whether the sequenced CD4 or CD8 repertoire contained that clonotype at higher abundance. TCRdb passed the public sequencing reads through fastp at Q25 and MiXCR, retaining productive beta sequences. Merged by CDR3 protein, the rows form single entries marked with the most common genes and DNA. The V and J calls here are based on TCRdb, not the publication. A total of 200,000 to 300,000 distinct CDR3 sequences appear in this sample, roughly 6.8% of them only once. The ten biggest clones cover approximately 1.1% of the sample.

The intended sense of this specimen's treatment or condition label: live attenuated yellow fever vaccine strain. A standard Ficoll-Paque protocol was used to isolate PBMCs from peripheral blood. CD4 and CD8 T-cell fractions were isolated with Dynabeads CD4 and CD8 positive selection kits. TriZol was used to extract RNA from bulk PBMCs, CD4 and CD8 fractions, and dextramer-positive and dextramer-negative fractions. Overall study results and their limits: FACS-sorted repertoires could contain abundant contaminating clonotypes from the bulk population, so computational filtering was required. Only a couple of donors were included in the study, so the extent to which the findings can be generalized is limited. Compared with the primary T-cell response, the secondary T-cell response was weaker but faster, peaking on day 5 rather than day 15. After the booster, most of the clones that had expanded following primary vaccination were detected again (96% of CD4 and 80% to 90% of CD8), which suggests that memory was broadly maintained. A small fraction of clonotypes appeared in both the CD4 and CD8 compartments, likely as a result of convergent recombination.

This chain is built from TRBV7-2 and TRBJ2-7; the D gene cannot be resolved reliably. The sequence derives from a young man who received the YFV17D yellow fever vaccine. The sample here was CD4+ T cells sorted from PBMCs, taken on the day of the yellow fever booster vaccination. The DNA sequence reads TGTGCCAGCAGCTTAGTCTCAGACGGTCTCTACGAGCAGTACTTC. Translated, it reads CASSLVSDGLYEQYF.